This T cell receptor beta chain was documented in a study of T cells in Graves' hyperthyroidism and ophthalmopathy. TCR beta CDR3 region amplification was performed from RNA transcripts. HTBI primers were the set used in a first-round RT-PCR of the TCR CDR3. From the multiplex PCR reads, TCRdb called clonotypes with MiXCR, one entry per CDR3 protein. This sample yields approximately 870,000 distinct CDR3 sequences, of which roughly 37% are seen a single time; more than 7% belongs to the top ten. A lack of ophthalmopathy progression within 18 months defined stable Graves' hyperthyroidism. Regarding this clonotype: The antigen remains undetermined.

General study results and limits: Blood also showed most of the thyroid clonotypes that were expanded above 0.001.

CDR1 and CDR2 (germline): SGHAT, FQNNGV. The CDR3 covers 15 residues. Trimming took 1 base from V and 10 from J, leaving 14 bases between them. V gene TRBV11-2 combines with J gene TRBJ1-6; D might be TRBD1 (6 bases). This sequence was found in a man aged 18 to 30 with Graves' hyperthyroidism. The sequencing input was blood. CDR3 coding DNA: TGTGCCAGCAGCTTAGGGGGGAGGGGGAACTCACCCCTCCACTTT. It specifies CASSLGGRGNSPLHF.